This TCR beta chain was profiled in a study of blood T cell repertoires in COVID-19. The CDR3 consists of 12 residues. V lost 3 bases, J lost 6 bases, and 7 bases lay in between. CDR1 LGHDT and CDR2 YNNKEL come from the germline V gene (reference sequence). Seattle-derived patients entered the study during active infection and were followed longitudinally. TCRdb's table, derived via immunoSEQ multiplex PCR, lists solely in-frame clones and lacks some. The sample includes roughly 200,000 clones, more than 80% of them seen just once. The V and J genes are TRBV3-1 (or the pseudogene TRBV3-2) and TRBJ2-3; D is unresolved. Sample: peripheral blood. This clonotype originated in a woman between 40 and 55 years old with COVID-19, enrolled during active disease. The CDR3 loop reads CASSHWADTQYF. CDR3 sequence (DNA): TGTGCCAGCAGCCATTGGGCGGATACGCAGTATTTT.